This TCR beta chain stems from a study of T cell clonotyping in hematopoietic cell transplantation. Repertoires were generated with immunoSEQ multiplex PCR, while TCRdb's copy carries only in-frame clones and drops some. The data hold about 41,000 clones, with around 95% observed a single time. As to this clone: Antigen unknown.

Study findings and constraints: Graft donor and pretransplant recipient Inverse Simpson Index values predicted broader posttransplant TCR diversity. Pathologically expanded recipient clonotypes increased progressively from day 30 to day 180 as diversity fell. No sorting was done, leaving CD4 and CD8 contributions mixed.

Material: peripheral blood mononuclear cells. The TCR sequence derives from a man aged 25-45 years in good health. Some clones in this sample may be carry-over from other donors' samples.

CDR3 nucleotide sequence: TGCGCCAGCAGCCTGACAGGGGACCCTACCGGGGAGCTGTTTTTT. Translating it yields CASSLTGDPTGELFF. V is TRBV4-1 and J is TRBJ2-2, with TRBD1 matching over 8 bases. The length of the CDR3 is 15 residues. The junction had 6 bases not matched to a gene; V was cut back by 4 bases and J by 5 bases. Germline lookup yields CDR1 MGHRA and CDR2 YSYEKL.